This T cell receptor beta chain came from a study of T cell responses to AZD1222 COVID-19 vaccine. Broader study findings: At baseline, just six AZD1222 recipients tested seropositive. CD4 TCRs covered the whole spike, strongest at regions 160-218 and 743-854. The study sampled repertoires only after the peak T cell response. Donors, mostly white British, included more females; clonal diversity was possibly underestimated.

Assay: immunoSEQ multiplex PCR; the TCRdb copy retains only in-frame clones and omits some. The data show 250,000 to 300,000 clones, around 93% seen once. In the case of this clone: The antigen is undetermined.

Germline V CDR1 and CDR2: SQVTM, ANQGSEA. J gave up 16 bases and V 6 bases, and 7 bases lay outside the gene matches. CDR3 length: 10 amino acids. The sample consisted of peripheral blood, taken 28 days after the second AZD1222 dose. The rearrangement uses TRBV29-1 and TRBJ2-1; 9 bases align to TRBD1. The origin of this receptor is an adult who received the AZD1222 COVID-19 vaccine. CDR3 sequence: CSVPGTGPFF. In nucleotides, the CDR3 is TGCAGCGTACCCGGGACAGGGCCTTTCTTC.